This TCR beta chain comes out of a study of T cells in Graves' hyperthyroidism and ophthalmopathy. About the study: Pretreatment peripheral blood was obtained at initial diagnosis. Study conclusions and caveats: A model of 13 V-J features distinguished ophthalmopathy from stable hyperthyroidism. Ophthalmopathy, which appeared later, was predicted by the model a median 6.5 months before onset.

With 0 bases clipped from V and 6 bases from J, the junction kept 6 bases outside the gene matches. This CDR3 is built from 15 residues. Germline values: CDR1 DFQATT, CDR2 SNEGSKA (reference sequence). Many counts were recorded for this clonotype. What it binds is not known. RNA transcripts provided the source from which TCR beta CDR3 regions were amplified. First-round RT-PCR targeting the TCR CDR3 was performed with the HTBI primer set. In TCRdb, the multiplex PCR reads were re-called with MiXCR into one record per CDR3 protein. Among approximately 530,000 distinct CDR3 sequences listed, about 20% were seen once. The PBMCs studied were ones that came from 9 to 10 ml fresh peripheral blood.

V is TRBV20-1 and J is TRBJ2-1; TRBD1 aligns across 9 bases. This receptor was identified in a man in his forties with Graves' ophthalmopathy. The sequenced sample consisted of blood. This CDR3 reads CSARDPGQGSNEQFF. CDR3 nucleotide sequence: TGCAGTGCTAGAGATCCGGGACAGGGAAGCAATGAGCAGTTCTTC.